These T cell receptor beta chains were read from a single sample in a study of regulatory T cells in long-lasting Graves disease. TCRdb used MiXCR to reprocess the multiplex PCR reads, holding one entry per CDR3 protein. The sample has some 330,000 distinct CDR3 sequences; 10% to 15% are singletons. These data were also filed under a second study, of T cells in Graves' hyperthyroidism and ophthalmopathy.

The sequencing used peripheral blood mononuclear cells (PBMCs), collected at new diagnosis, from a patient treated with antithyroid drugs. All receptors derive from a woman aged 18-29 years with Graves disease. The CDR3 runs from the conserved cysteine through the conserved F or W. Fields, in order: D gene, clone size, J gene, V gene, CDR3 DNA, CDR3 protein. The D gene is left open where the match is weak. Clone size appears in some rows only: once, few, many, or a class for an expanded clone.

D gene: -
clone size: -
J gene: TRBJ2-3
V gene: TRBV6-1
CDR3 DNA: TGTGCCAGCAGTGACATATTCCCTAGCACAGATACGCAGTATTTT
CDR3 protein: CASSDIFPSTDTQYF

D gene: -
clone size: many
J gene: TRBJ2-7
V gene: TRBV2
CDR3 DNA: TGTGCCAGCAGTGAAATAGGGTCCTCCTACGAGCAGTACTTC
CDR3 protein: CASSEIGSSYEQYF

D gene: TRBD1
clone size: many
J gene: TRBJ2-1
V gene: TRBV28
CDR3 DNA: TGTGCCAGCAGCCGGGATCCGGGACAGTACAATGAGCAGTTCTTC
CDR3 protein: CASSRDPGQYNEQFF

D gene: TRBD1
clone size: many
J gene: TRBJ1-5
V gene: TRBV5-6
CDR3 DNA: TGTGCCAGCAGCTTGAATGGGGGAGGGGGCTATCAGCCCCAGCATTTT
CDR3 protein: CASSLNGGGGYQPQHF

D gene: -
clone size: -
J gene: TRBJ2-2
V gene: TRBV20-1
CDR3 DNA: TGCAGTGCTCGGGACTGGGACACCGGGGAGCTGTTTTTT
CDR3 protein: CSARDWDTGELFF

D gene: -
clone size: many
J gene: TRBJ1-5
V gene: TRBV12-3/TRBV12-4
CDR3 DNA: TGTGCCAGCAGTTTAATGAGTTGGGGTCGGGAGCAGCCCCAGCATTTT
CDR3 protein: CASSLMSWGREQPQHF

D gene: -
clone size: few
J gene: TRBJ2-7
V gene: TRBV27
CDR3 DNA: TGTGCCAGCAGTTTTATCCCCGGGGCCTACGAGCAGTACTTC
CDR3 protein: CASSFIPGAYEQYF

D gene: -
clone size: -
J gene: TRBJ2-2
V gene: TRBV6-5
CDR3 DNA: TGTGCCAGCAGTTACTCTTTGGCAGGGACATTAGCCGGGGAGCTGTTTTTT
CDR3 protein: CASSYSLAGTLAGELFF

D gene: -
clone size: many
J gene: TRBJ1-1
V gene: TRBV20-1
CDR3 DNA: TGCAGTGCTAGCCGAAGAGGCCTCGCGAGCGCTGAAGCTTTCTTT
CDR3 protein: CSASRRGLASAEAFF

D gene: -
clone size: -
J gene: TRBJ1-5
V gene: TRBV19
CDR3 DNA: TGTGCCAGTAGTATCGGACAGCTCTTTTATAGCAATCAGCCCCAGCATTTT
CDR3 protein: CASSIGQLFYSNQPQHF

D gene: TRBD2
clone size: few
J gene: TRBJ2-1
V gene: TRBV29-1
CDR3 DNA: TGCAGCGTTTACGGTCGGCGGGAGAAGGGTCCTGTCTACAATGAGCAGTTCTTC
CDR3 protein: CSVYGRREKGPVYNEQFF

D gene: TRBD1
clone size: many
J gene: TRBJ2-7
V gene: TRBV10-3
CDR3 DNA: TGTGCCATCAGTGGGGGACAGGGCCCCTACGAGCAGTACTTC
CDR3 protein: CAISGGQGPYEQYF

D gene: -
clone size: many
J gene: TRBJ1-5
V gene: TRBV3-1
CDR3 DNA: TGTGCCAGCAGCCCCCGGATGGGGAGCCAGCCCCAGCATTTT
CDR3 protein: CASSPRMGSQPQHF

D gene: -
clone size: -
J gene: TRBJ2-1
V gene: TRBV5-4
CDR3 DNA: TGTGCCAGCAGCTCCAAAGGCTACAATGAGCAGTTCTTC
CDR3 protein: CASSSKGYNEQFF

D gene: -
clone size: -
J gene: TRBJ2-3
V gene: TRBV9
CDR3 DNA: TGTGCCAGCAGCGTAGGAGTCAGCCTGGGCAGGTCCACAGATACGCAGTATTTT
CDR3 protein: CASSVGVSLGRSTDTQYF

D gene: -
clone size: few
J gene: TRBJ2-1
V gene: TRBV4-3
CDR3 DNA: TGCGCCAGCAGCCAAGAACCGGTCCAGGGAACAGGCAATGAGCAGTTCTTC
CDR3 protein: CASSQEPVQGTGNEQFF

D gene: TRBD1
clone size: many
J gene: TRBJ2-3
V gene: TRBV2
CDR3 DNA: TGTGCCAGCAGGACCGACAGGGCTGTGGGTACGCAGTATTTT
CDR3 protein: CASRTDRAVGTQYF

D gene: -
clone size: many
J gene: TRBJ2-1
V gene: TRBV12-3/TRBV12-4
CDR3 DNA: TGTGCCAGCAGTTGGACCCGCTGGAATGAGCAGTTCTTC
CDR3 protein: CASSWTRWNEQFF

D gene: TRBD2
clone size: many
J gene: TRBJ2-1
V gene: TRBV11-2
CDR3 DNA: TGTGCCAGCAGCCCCCGTAGCGGGGGCTCCTACAATGAGCAGTTCTTC
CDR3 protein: CASSPRSGGSYNEQFF

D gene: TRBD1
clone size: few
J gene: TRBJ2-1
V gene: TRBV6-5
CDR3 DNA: TGTGCCAGCAGTTATCCCCAGGACAGGGGCAATGAGCAGTTCTTC
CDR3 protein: CASSYPQDRGNEQFF

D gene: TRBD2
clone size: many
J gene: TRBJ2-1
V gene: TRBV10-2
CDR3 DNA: TGCGCCAGCAGAGGACTAGCGGGAGGGTCGTACAATGAGCAGTTCTTC
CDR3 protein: CASRGLAGGSYNEQFF

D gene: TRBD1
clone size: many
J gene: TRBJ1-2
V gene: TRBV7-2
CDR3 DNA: TGTGCCAGCAGCTCCCGACAGGGGTCTAACTATGGCTACACCTTC
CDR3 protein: CASSSRQGSNYGYTF

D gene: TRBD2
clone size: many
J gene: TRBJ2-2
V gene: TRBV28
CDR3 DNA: TGTGCCAGCAGTTTGATGACTAGCGGTACCGGGGAGCTGTTTTTT
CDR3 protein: CASSLMTSGTGELFF

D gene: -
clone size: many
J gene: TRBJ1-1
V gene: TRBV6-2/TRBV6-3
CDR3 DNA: TGTGCCAGCAGTTACTCGCACAACCGACCCTGGACATACGGAAGGCTGAACACTGAAGCTTTCTTT
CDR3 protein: CASSYSHNRPWTYGRLNTEAFF

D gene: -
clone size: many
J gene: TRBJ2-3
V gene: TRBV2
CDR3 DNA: TGTGCCAGCAGTGTGGAAGATACGCAGTATTTT
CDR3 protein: CASSVEDTQYF

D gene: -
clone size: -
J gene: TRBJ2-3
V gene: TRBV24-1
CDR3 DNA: TGTGCCACCAGTGACCCGACCAGCACAGATACGCAGTATTTT
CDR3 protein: CATSDPTSTDTQYF

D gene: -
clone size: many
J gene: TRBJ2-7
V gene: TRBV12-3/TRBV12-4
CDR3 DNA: TGTGCCAGCAGTCCCCCGGGACTTACCTACGAGCAGTACTTC
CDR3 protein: CASSPPGLTYEQYF

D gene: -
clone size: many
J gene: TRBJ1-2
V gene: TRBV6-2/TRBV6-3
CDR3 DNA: TGTGCCAGCAGTGAAGGCAGGGACCAATATGGCTACACCTTC
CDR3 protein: CASSEGRDQYGYTF

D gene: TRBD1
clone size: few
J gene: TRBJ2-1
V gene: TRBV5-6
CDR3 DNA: TGTGCCAGCAGCTTGGGATCCGGGACAGCTCCGGGCAATGAGCAGTTCTTC
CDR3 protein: CASSLGSGTAPGNEQFF